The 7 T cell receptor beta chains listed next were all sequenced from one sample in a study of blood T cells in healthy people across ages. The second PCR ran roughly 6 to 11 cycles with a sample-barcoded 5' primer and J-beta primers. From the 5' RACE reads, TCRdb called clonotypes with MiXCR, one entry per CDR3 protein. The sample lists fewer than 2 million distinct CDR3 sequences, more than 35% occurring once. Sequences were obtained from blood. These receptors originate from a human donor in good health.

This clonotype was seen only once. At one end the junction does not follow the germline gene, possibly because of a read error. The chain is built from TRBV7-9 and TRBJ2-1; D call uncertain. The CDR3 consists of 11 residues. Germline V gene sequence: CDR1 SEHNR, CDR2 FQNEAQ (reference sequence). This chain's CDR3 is CVSTNRVEQFF. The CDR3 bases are TGTGTCAGCACCAATAGGGTTGAGCAGTTCTTC.

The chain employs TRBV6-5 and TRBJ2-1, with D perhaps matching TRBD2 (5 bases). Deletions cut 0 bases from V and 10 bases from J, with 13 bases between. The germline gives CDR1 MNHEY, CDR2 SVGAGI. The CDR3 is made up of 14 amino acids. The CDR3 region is CASSYSRSRGEQFF. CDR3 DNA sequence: TGTGCCAGCAGTTACTCGAGAAGTCGGGGAGAGCAGTTCTTC.

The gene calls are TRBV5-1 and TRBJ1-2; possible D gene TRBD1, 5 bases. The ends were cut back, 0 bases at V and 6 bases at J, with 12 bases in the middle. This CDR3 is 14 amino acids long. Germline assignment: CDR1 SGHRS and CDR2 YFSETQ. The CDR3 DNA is TGCGCCAGCAGCTTGGGGAGTTCAGGGAATGGCTACACCTTC. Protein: CASSLGSSGNGYTF. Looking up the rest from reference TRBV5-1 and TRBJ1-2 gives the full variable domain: KAGVTQTPRYLIKTRGQQVTLSCSPISGHRSVSWYQQTPGQGLQFLFEYFSETQRNKGNFPGRFSGRQFSNSRSEMNVSTLELGDSALYLCASSLGSSGNGYTFGSGTRLTVV.

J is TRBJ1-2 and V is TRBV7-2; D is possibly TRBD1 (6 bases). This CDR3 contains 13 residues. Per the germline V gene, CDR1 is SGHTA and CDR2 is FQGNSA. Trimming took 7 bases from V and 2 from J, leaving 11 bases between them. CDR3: CASTRGVNYGYTF. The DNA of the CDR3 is TGTGCCAGCACCAGGGGAGTGAACTATGGCTACACCTTC.

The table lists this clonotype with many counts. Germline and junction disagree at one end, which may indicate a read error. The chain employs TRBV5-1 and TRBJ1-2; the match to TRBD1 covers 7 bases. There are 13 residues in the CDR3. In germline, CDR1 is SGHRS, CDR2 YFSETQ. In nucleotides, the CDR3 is TGTGCCAGCAGTTGGGACAGAGGCTATGGCTACACCTTC. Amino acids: CASSWDRGYGYTF.

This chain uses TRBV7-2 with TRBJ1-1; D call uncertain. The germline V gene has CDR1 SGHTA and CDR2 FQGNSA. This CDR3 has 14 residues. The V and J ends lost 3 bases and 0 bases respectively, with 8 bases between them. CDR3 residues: CASSFHTLNTEAFF. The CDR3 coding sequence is TGTGCCAGCAGCTTCCACACCTTGAACACTGAAGCTTTCTTT.

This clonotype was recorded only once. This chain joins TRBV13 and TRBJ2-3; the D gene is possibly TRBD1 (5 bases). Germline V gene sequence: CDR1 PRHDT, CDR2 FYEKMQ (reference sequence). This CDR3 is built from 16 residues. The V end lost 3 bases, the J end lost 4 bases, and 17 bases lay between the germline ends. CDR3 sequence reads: CASSFRQGFGADTQYF. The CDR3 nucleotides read TGTGCCAGCAGCTTCCGTCAGGGTTTCGGCGCAGATACGCAGTATTTT.